Below, 3 T cell receptor beta chains from the same sample are listed, as sequenced in a study of blood T cells in healthy people across ages. Together with a sample-barcoded 5' primer, a J-beta primer mix was included in a second PCR lasting roughly 6 to 12 cycles. One entry per CDR3 protein, called by TCRdb with MiXCR from the 5' RACE reads. The sample shows 700,000 to 950,000 distinct CDR3 sequences, 55% to 70% of them seen only once. Specimen: blood. These receptors were collected from a young man in good health.

The rearrangement joins TRBV6-6 to TRBJ2-5; TRBD2 aligns across 10 bases. Germline V gene sequence: CDR1 MNHNY, CDR2 SVGAGI (reference sequence). This CDR3 region has 16 residues. The V and J ends lost 6 bases and 4 bases, in that order; junction bases with no gene match: 11. The CDR3 nucleotides read TGTGCCAGCAGCCCTACCAGCGGGAGGGGCGGAGAGACCCAGTACTTC. It specifies CASSPTSGRGGETQYF.

The CDR3 sequence: CGGTGGNEQFF. Written as DNA, the CDR3 is TGCGGCGGGACAGGAGGGAATGAGCAGTTCTTC. The chain employs TRBV20-1 and TRBJ2-1, with 8 bases fitting TRBD1. Germline CDR1 DFQATT, CDR2 SNEGSKA (reference sequence). This CDR3 is 11 amino acids long.

Note on this clonotype: A much larger clone is a single base away; this may be a read error. The rearrangement joins TRBV5-1 to TRBJ2-7, with a weak D call TRBD2 (6 bases). V shed 2 bases and J shed 2 bases, with 14 bases lying between them. The CDR3 runs 15 residues. Germline V gene lookup returns CDR1 SGHRS and CDR2 YFSETQ. CDR3 loop: CASSFASTSAYEQYF. In DNA form, the CDR3 reads TGCGCCAGCAGCTTCGCCTCGACTAGTGCCTACGAGCAGTACTTC.